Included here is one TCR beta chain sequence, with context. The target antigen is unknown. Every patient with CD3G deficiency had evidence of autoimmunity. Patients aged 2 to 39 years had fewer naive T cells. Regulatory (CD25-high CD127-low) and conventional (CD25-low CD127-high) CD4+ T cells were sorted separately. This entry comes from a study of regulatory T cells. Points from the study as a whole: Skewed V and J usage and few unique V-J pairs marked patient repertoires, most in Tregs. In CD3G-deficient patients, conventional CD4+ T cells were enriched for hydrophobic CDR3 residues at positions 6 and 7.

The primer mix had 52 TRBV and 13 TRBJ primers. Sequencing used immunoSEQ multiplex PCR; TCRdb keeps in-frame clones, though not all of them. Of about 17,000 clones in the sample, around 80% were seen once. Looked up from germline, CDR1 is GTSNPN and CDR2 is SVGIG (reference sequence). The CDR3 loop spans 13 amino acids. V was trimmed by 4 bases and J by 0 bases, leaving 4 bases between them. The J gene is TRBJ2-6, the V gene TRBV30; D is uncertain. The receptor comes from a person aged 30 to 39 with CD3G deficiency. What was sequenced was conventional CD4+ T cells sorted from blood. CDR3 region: CAWKNSGANVLTF. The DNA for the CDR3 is TGTGCCTGGAAAAACTCTGGGGCCAACGTCCTGACTTTC.